A single sample gave rise to the 32 T cell receptor beta chains below, sequenced in a study of shared clonotypes between healthy human individuals. Measured with immunoSEQ multiplex PCR; TCRdb has only the in-frame clones, and not every one. The table includes 2 million to 2.5 million clones, 90% to 97% detected once. The sequenced sample consisted of naive CD4+ T cells sorted from blood. Subset meaning: CD45RA+ positively selected. The receptor set was obtained from a man aged 18 to 35 in good health.

The CDR3 sequence: CASSLGQGAREKLFF. DNA for the CDR3: TGTGCCAGCAGTTTGGGGCAGGGGGCCAGGGAAAAACTGTTTTTT. This rearrangement joins TRBV27 to TRBJ1-4; 8 bases fit TRBD1. CDR3 length: 15 amino acids. The junction had 8 bases not matched to a gene; V was cut back by 3 bases and J by 8 bases. CDR1 and CDR2 from the germline V gene are MNHEY and SMNVEV (reference sequence).

This clone was seen a single time. This same CDR3 is encoded by further DNA sequences in the sample. V is TRBV19 and J is TRBJ1-2; unclear D gene. The CDR3 is made up of 13 amino acids. V lost 3 bases, J lost 4 bases, and 9 bases lay in between. Germline-derived CDR1 and CDR2 are LNHDA and SQIVND (reference sequence). The CDR3 DNA reads as TGTGCCAGTAGTATGGGAGGGCCCTATGGCTACACCTTC. Translation gives CASSMGGPYGYTF.

The chain employs TRBV5-1 and TRBJ2-3; D is unclear. Trimming cost V 4 bases and J 5 bases, with 11 bases left between them. Per the germline V gene, CDR1 is SGHRS and CDR2 is YFSETQ. The CDR3 contains 13 residues. The CDR3 bases are TGCGCCAGCAGCCAGTCCGGGTTAGATACGCAGTATTTT. Amino acids: CASSQSGLDTQYF. Full variable domain (remainder filled in from reference TRBV5-1 and TRBJ2-3): KAGVTQTPRYLIKTRGQQVTLSCSPISGHRSVSWYQQTPGQGLQFLFEYFSETQRNKGNFPGRFSGRQFSNSRSEMNVSTLELGDSALYLCASSQSGLDTQYFGPGTRLTVL.

The chain uses TRBV29-1 and TRBJ2-7; D tentatively reads TRBD1 or TRBD2 (5 bases each). With 0 bases removed from V and 11 bases from J, the gap between germline ends came to 14 bases. Germline V lookup: CDR1 SQVTM, CDR2 ANQGSEA. The CDR3 has 12 amino acids. CDR3 sequence: CSVEEWDRREYF. Written as DNA, the CDR3 is TGCAGCGTTGAAGAGTGGGACCGGCGGGAGTACTTC.

J is TRBJ2-3 and V is TRBV5-1, with D possibly being TRBD2 (5 bases). The CDR3 is made up of 15 amino acids. Germline V gene lookup returns CDR1 SGHRS and CDR2 YFSETQ. Trimming stripped 4 bases from V and 0 bases from J, with 12 bases between. CDR3: CASSSVPSSTDTQYF. CDR3 nucleotides: TGCGCCAGCAGCAGCGTCCCTAGCAGCACAGATACGCAGTATTTT.

This clone was recorded only once. J is TRBJ1-5 and V is TRBV7-9; D is uncertain. The CDR3 is 13 residues long. Germline CDR1 is SEHNR and CDR2 is FQNEAQ (reference sequence). V was shortened by 5 bases and J by 6 bases, with 11 bases between the two germline ends. In DNA, the CDR3 is TGTGCCAGCAGCCCAGGTGTCGCTCAGCCCCAGCATTTT. Translation gives CASSPGVAQPQHF.

The V gene is TRBV7-9, the J gene TRBJ2-7, with D possibly matching TRBD1 (5 bases). V was cut by 4 bases and J by 3 bases, with 16 bases left in between. CDR1 and CDR2 (germline): SEHNR, FQNEAQ (reference sequence). The CDR3 extends over 15 amino acids. The DNA for the CDR3 is TGTGCCAGCAGCTCCCCGGGCGTAGGGGACTACGAGCAGTACTTC. Its translation: CASSSPGVGDYEQYF.

The chain links TRBV10-3 to TRBJ2-7, with 7 nucleotides matching TRBD2. The germline gives CDR1 ENHRY, CDR2 SYGVKD. This CDR3 contains 11 residues. J lost 3 bases, V lost 10 bases, and 3 bases had no gene match. The CDR3 sequence: CATSGDYEQYF. CDR3 in DNA: TGTGCCACCAGCGGGGACTACGAGCAGTACTTC.

CDR3 protein: CASSFAYGELFF. CDR3 coding DNA: TGTGCCAGCAGCTTCGCGTACGGGGAGCTGTTTTTT. The V call is TRBV7-8, the J call TRBJ2-2; D gene uncertain. The CDR3 is 12 amino acids. The V and J ends lost 3 bases and 7 bases respectively, with 6 bases between them. From germline, CDR1 is SGHVS and CDR2 FQNEAQ.

The rearrangement links TRBV7-9 to TRBJ2-5, with a tentative D call TRBD1 (6 bases). Germline values: CDR1 SEHNR, CDR2 FQNEAQ (reference sequence). The ends were cut back, 4 bases at V and 0 bases at J, with 12 bases in the middle. This CDR3 is 15 amino acids long. Here the CDR3 DNA reads TGTGCCAGCAGCTCAGTTAGGGGGTACCAAGAGACCCAGTACTTC. This sequence encodes CASSSVRGYQETQYF. The full variable domain, rest sourced from reference TRBV7-9 and TRBJ2-5, is DTGVSQNPRHKITKRGQNVTFRCDPISEHNRLYWYRQTLGQGPEFLTYFQNEAQLEKSRLLSDRFSAERPKGSFSTLEIQRTEQGDSAMYLCASSSVRGYQETQYFGPGTRLLVL.

The chain joins TRBV27 to TRBJ2-1; 9 positions match TRBD1. The J segment lost 2 bases and the V segment lost 5 bases, leaving 4 bases of the junction unmatched. The CDR3 runs 15 residues. Germline values: CDR1 MNHEY, CDR2 SMNVEV (reference sequence). The CDR3 protein is CASSPDRGAYNEQFF. The CDR3 DNA reads as TGTGCCAGCAGTCCGGACAGGGGCGCCTACAATGAGCAGTTCTTC.

This clone was seen only once. J is TRBJ2-1 and V is TRBV4-1; D possibly corresponds to TRBD1 (6 bases). Trimming stripped 2 bases from V and 9 bases from J, with 20 bases between. Germline assignment: CDR1 MGHRA and CDR2 YSYEKL. CDR3 length equals 16 residues. The CDR3 bases are TGCGCCAGCAGCCAACCCACAGGGAGTCGGGATACTGAGCAGTTCTTC. It specifies CASSQPTGSRDTEQFF.

The chain links TRBV6-5 to TRBJ2-2, with D perhaps matching TRBD2 (6 bases). V gave up 7 bases and J gave up 5 bases, with 14 bases separating them. Looked up from germline, CDR1 is MNHEY and CDR2 is SVGAGI. CDR3 length: 14 residues. This CDR3 reads CASMDRGVTGELFF. The CDR3 region has the DNA TGTGCCAGCATGGACCGCGGGGTTACCGGGGAGCTGTTTTTT.

The chain joins TRBV2 to TRBJ2-6; D perhaps matches TRBD1 (6 bases). V was cut by 7 bases and J by 4 bases, with 8 bases left in between. The V gene's germline CDR1 is SNHLY and CDR2 FYNNEI. The CDR3 covers 13 residues. CDR3 amino acids: CASKGDGANVLTF. The CDR3 nucleotides are TGTGCCAGCAAGGGGGACGGGGCCAACGTCCTGACTTTC.

Points on this clone: Within the sample, other DNA sequences also encode this same CDR3. This chain joins TRBV30 and TRBJ1-2; D is ambiguous. Between the trimmed V and J ends, which lost 0 bases and 8 bases, there was a span of 7 bases. Germline V CDR1 and CDR2: GTSNPN, SVGIG (reference sequence). The CDR3 consists of 11 residues. The CDR3 DNA reads TGTGCCTGGAGTGTTTCCGGCGGCTACACCTTC. Its protein product is CAWSVSGGYTF. The variable domain in full, completed from reference TRBV30 and TRBJ1-2, reads SQTIHQWPATLVQPVGSPLSLECTVEGTSNPNLYWYRQAAGRGLQLLFYSVGIGQISSEVPQNLSASRPQDRQFILSSKKLLLSDSGFYLCAWSVSGGYTFGSGTRLTVV.

The chain couples TRBV5-4 to TRBJ1-2; no clear D gene. The CDR3 consists of 14 residues. Trimming pared 0 bases from V and 6 bases from J, leaving 12 bases between. Germline-derived CDR1 and CDR2 are SGHNT and YYREEE (reference sequence). CDR3 coding DNA: TGTGCCAGCAGCTTGGTTATGTCAGAGGATGGCTACACCTTC. Protein product: CASSLVMSEDGYTF.

The genes are TRBV30 and TRBJ2-7; unclear D gene. The CDR3 covers 12 residues. Germline V gene data show CDR1 as GTSNPN and CDR2 as SVGIG (reference sequence). Trimming stripped 4 bases from V and 0 bases from J, with 7 bases between. CDR3 in amino acids: CAWMGSSYEQYF. The CDR3 DNA follows: TGTGCCTGGATGGGCAGCTCCTACGAGCAGTACTTC.

J is TRBJ2-7 and V is TRBV6-6; no clear D. V shed 4 bases and J shed 3 bases, with 13 bases lying between them. This CDR3 has 14 amino acids. In germline, CDR1 is MNHNY, CDR2 SVGAGI (reference sequence). CDR3 residues: CASSSLGSSYEQYF. The CDR3, as DNA: TGTGCCAGCAGTTCCCTGGGTAGCAGCTACGAGCAGTACTTC.

V gene TRBV6-1 combines with J gene TRBJ2-7; D perhaps matches TRBD2 (5 bases). This CDR3 spans 11 amino acids. Germline CDR1 MNHNS, CDR2 SASEGT. The CDR3, as DNA: TGTGCTGTCAAGCGAGGGAACGAGCAGTACTTC. Protein sequence: CAVKRGNEQYF.

As regards this clone: This may stem from a read error, because a much larger clone lies one nucleotide away. This same CDR3 is encoded by further DNA sequences in the sample. CDR3 nucleotides: TGTGCCAGCAGCTTCACAGATACGCAGTATTTT. Its protein product is CASSFTDTQYF. The chain uses TRBV13 and TRBJ2-3; the D is unclear. The CDR3 is made up of 11 amino acids. Germline CDR1 is PRHDT and CDR2 is FYEKMQ (reference sequence). Trimming removed 3 bases at V and 2 bases at J, with 0 bases between.

This rearrangement joins TRBV30 to TRBJ2-7; D is uncertain. Germline V lookup: CDR1 GTSNPN, CDR2 SVGIG (reference sequence). Between the trimmed V and J ends, which lost 8 bases and 5 bases, there was a span of 16 bases. This CDR3 has 12 residues. The CDR3 coding sequence is TGTGCCGCCGGTGCGCAGGTCAACGAGCAGTACTTC. Amino acids: CAAGAQVNEQYF. The full variable domain, with the rest looked up from reference TRBV30 and TRBJ2-7, is SQTIHQWPATLVQPVGSPLSLECTVEGTSNPNLYWYRQAAGRGLQLLFYSVGIGQISSEVPQNLSASRPQDRQFILSSKKLLLSDSGFYLCAAGAQVNEQYFGPGTRLTVT.

This chain joins TRBV5-1 and TRBJ2-2; weak D call: TRBD1 (6 bases). The CDR3 loop spans 15 amino acids. Trimming took off 4 bases at V and 4 bases at J, with 14 bases between the two ends. The V gene's germline CDR1 is SGHRS and CDR2 YFSETQ. The CDR3 DNA follows: TGCGCCAGCAGCCCCGAAGGGGGTTTCACCGGGGAGCTGTTTTTT. It codes for CASSPEGGFTGELFF.

The chain combines TRBV7-9 with TRBJ2-5, with 9 bases fitting TRBD1. The trim removed 5 bases at V and 3 bases at J, leaving 10 bases unmatched. The CDR3 extends over 16 amino acids. From germline, CDR1 is SEHNR and CDR2 FQNEAQ (reference sequence). CDR3 coding DNA: TGTGCCAGCAGCCTATACCTGGACAGGGGTAAAGAGACCCAGTACTTC. Protein product: CASSLYLDRGKETQYF.

The chain joins TRBV10-3 to TRBJ2-7; 8 positions agree with TRBD1. V shed 6 bases and J 1 base; nucleotides not matched to a gene: 11. The CDR3 is 16 residues long. The germline V gene encodes CDR1 ENHRY and CDR2 SYGVKD. The CDR3 protein is CAIRNSGTGTSYEQYF. In nucleotides, the CDR3 is TGTGCCATCAGAAACTCCGGGACAGGTACGTCCTACGAGCAGTACTTC.

The chain is built from TRBV2 and TRBJ2-5, with TRBD1 identical over 7 bases. Trimming took 4 bases from V and 7 from J; bases not matched to a gene: 9. CDR1 SNHLY and CDR2 FYNNEI come from the germline V gene. The CDR3 has 14 residues. CDR3 residues: CASSVKGGAGTQYF. CDR3 nucleotides: TGTGCCAGCAGTGTAAAAGGGGGCGCGGGGACCCAGTACTTC.

The V gene is TRBV28, the J gene TRBJ1-1; 8 nucleotides agree with TRBD1. The germline gives CDR1 MDHEN, CDR2 SYDVKM. With V trimmed by 3 bases and J by 11 bases, 8 bases remained unmatched. This CDR3 region has 13 residues. The CDR3 region is CASSFSLQGEAFF. CDR3 DNA sequence: TGTGCCAGCAGTTTCTCTCTACAGGGGGAGGCTTTCTTT.

V is TRBV5-1 and J is TRBJ2-5; TRBD1 aligns across 9 bases. CDR3 length: 15 residues. With V trimmed by 4 bases and J by 5 bases, 9 bases remained unmatched. Looked up from germline, CDR1 is SGHRS and CDR2 is YFSETQ. CDR3 nucleotides: TGCGCCAGCAGCCAAACCACAGGGGGCAGGGAGACCCAGTACTTC. It codes for CASSQTTGGRETQYF. Supplemented by reference TRBV5-1 and TRBJ2-5, the full variable domain reads KAGVTQTPRYLIKTRGQQVTLSCSPISGHRSVSWYQQTPGQGLQFLFEYFSETQRNKGNFPGRFSGRQFSNSRSEMNVSTLELGDSALYLCASSQTTGGRETQYFGPGTRLLVL.

Concerning this clone: The sample carries other DNA sequences with the same CDR3. The chain couples TRBV27 to TRBJ1-5; D is uncertain. CDR3 length: 14 residues. V lost 3 bases and J lost 0, with 6 bases in between. Germline V gene sequence: CDR1 MNHEY, CDR2 SMNVEV (reference sequence). CDR3: CASSFTDSNQPQHF. CDR3 bases: TGTGCCAGCAGTTTTACGGATAGCAATCAGCCCCAGCATTTT.

This chain links TRBV29-1 with TRBJ2-6, with D possibly TRBD1 on 5 matching bases. Deletions cut 3 bases from V and 1 base from J, with 10 bases between. The germline gives CDR1 SQVTM, CDR2 ANQGSEA. The CDR3 is made up of 15 amino acids. For the CDR3, the DNA is TGCAGCGTTGACGGCCAGGGTTCTGGGGCCAACGTCCTGACTTTC. Its translation: CSVDGQGSGANVLTF.

The chain combines TRBV15 with TRBJ1-3, with TRBD1 matching 10 bases. V shed 1 base, J shed 0 bases, and the junction held 3 bases outside the gene matches. CDR3 length: 17 residues. CDR1 is LNHNV, CDR2 YYDKDF, per germline (reference sequence). CDR3 residues: CATSRAGTGVSGNTIYF. The CDR3, as DNA: TGTGCCACCAGCAGAGCCGGGACAGGGGTCTCTGGAAACACCATATATTTT.

The CDR3 region is CAIRPGSREQFF. DNA of the CDR3: TGTGCCATCAGGCCGGGCTCCAGGGAGCAGTTCTTC. This rearrangement joins TRBV10-3 to TRBJ2-1; D is uncertain. In germline, CDR1 is ENHRY, CDR2 SYGVKD. This CDR3 has 12 amino acids. V was clipped by 6 bases and J by 10 bases, with 13 bases between them.

The chain has TRBV19 and TRBJ1-5; 10 bases match TRBD1. Per germline, CDR1 LNHDA and CDR2 SQIVND (reference sequence). CDR3 size: 14 residues. V shed 9 bases and J 7 bases; nucleotides not matched to a gene: 9. CDR3 coding DNA: TGTGCCAGCATCCCGACAGGGGGCGGGCAGCCCCAGCATTTT. The encoded protein is CASIPTGGGQPQHF.